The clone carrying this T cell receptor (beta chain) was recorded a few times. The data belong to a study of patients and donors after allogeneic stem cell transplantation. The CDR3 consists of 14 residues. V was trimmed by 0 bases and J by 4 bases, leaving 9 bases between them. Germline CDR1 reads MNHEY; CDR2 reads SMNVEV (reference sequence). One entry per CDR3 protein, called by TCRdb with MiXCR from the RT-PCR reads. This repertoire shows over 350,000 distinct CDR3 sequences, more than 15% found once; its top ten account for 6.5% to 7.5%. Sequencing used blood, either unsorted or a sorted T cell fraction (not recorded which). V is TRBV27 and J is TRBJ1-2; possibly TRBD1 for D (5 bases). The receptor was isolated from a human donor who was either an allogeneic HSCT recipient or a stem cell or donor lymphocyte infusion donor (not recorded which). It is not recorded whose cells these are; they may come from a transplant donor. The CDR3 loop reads CASSLSGTSYGYTF. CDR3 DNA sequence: TGTGCCAGCAGTTTATCAGGGACCTCCTATGGCTACACCTTC.